Listed below are T cell receptor beta chains from one sample, sequenced in a study of beta chain features in type 1 diabetes. The repertoire was sequenced with immunoSEQ multiplex PCR; TCRdb's copy has only in-frame clones and lacks some. Of 300,000 to 350,000 clones in the sample, 8% were seen once. Sample: central memory CD4+ T cells from blood. All receptors come from a woman aged 18-29 years in good health. CDR3s include the opening cysteine and the closing phenylalanine or tryptophan. Each record gives: clone size, CDR3 length, J gene, V gene, D gene, CDR3 DNA, CDR3 protein. The D gene is left open where the match is weak. The listing skips clone size in some rows; elsewhere it reads once, few, many or a size class.

>NA|11|TRBJ2-3|TRBV7-2|NA
TGTGCCAGCAGCTCGACTGGTACGCAGTATTTT
CASSSTGTQYF
>NA|15|TRBJ2-7|TRBV28|TRBD1
TGTGCCAGCAGTTCCGCCGGGACAGGCTACTACGAGCAGTACTTC
CASSSAGTGYYEQYF
>NA|13|TRBJ2-7|TRBV4-2|NA
TGTGCCAGCAGCCAAGTGGGGGAAAACGAGCAGTACTTC
CASSQVGENEQYF
>NA|14|TRBJ2-7|TRBV5-1|NA
TGCGCCAGCAGCCTCCCCGGGAGCTCCTACGAGCAGTACTTC
CASSLPGSSYEQYF
>few|15|TRBJ2-7|TRBV28|TRBD2
TGTGCCAGCAGTGGGTCTAGCGGGAGGTTCGGCGAGCAGTACTTC
CASSGSSGRFGEQYF
>NA|14|TRBJ2-1|TRBV5-4|TRBD2
TGTGCCAGCAGCGTCGATAGCGGGAACGGTGAGCAGTTCTTC
CASSVDSGNGEQFF
>few|18|TRBJ1-5|TRBV9|NA
TGTGCCAGCAGCGCCAGGGACCGTCGGGCGGTTCGCAATCAGCCCCAGCATTTT
CASSARDRRAVRNQPQHF
>NA|14|TRBJ1-5|TRBV15|TRBD1
TGTGCCACCAGCAGAAGACAGGGGGACCAGCCCCAGCATTTT
CATSRRQGDQPQHF
>few|14|TRBJ2-5|TRBV7-2|TRBD2
TGTGCCAGCAACCTAGCGGCGGGCCGGGAGACCCAGTACTTC
CASNLAAGRETQYF
>NA|14|TRBJ2-1|TRBV7-3|NA
TGTGCCAGCAGCTTATCCCCAACCTGGGGTGAGCAGTTCTTC
CASSLSPTWGEQFF
>few|15|TRBJ2-5|TRBV6-1|NA
TGTGCCAGCGTTCGGGTAAACCCTCGACAAGAGACCCAGTACTTC
CASVRVNPRQETQYF
>NA|15|TRBJ2-2|TRBV29-1|NA
TGCAGCGTTGCTGGCTTCTCCGGCGGCACCGGGGAGCTGTTTTTT
CSVAGFSGGTGELFF
>many|16|TRBJ2-1|TRBV19|TRBD2
TGTGCCAGTAGTTTAATCGGGGCTAGCGGGAGCAATGAGCAGTTCTTC
CASSLIGASGSNEQFF
>few|16|TRBJ2-5|TRBV2|NA
TGTGCCAGCAGTCCCTGGGTCGCCGGGGCGGGGGAGACCCAGTACTTC
CASSPWVAGAGETQYF
>NA|14|TRBJ2-7|TRBV5-6|NA
TGTGCCAGCAGCTTGACAGGGAGTTCACCCGAGCAGTACTTC
CASSLTGSSPEQYF
>NA|16|TRBJ2-5|TRBV4-1|NA
TGCGCCAGCAGCCCTATTTGGATCAGGTACCAAGAGACCCAGTACTTC
CASSPIWIRYQETQYF
>NA|15|TRBJ2-7|TRBV28|NA
TGTGCCAGCAGTTTGGGTCGTGGCGGGTCCTACGAGCAGTACTTC
CASSLGRGGSYEQYF
>NA|15|TRBJ2-3|TRBV28|TRBD2
TGTGCCACCAAAGTTGGGACTAGCGGCACAGATACGCAGTATTTT
CATKVGTSGTDTQYF
>few|13|TRBJ2-5|TRBV15|NA
TGTGCCACCAGCCGACAGGATCCCCGGACCCAGTACTTC
CATSRQDPRTQYF